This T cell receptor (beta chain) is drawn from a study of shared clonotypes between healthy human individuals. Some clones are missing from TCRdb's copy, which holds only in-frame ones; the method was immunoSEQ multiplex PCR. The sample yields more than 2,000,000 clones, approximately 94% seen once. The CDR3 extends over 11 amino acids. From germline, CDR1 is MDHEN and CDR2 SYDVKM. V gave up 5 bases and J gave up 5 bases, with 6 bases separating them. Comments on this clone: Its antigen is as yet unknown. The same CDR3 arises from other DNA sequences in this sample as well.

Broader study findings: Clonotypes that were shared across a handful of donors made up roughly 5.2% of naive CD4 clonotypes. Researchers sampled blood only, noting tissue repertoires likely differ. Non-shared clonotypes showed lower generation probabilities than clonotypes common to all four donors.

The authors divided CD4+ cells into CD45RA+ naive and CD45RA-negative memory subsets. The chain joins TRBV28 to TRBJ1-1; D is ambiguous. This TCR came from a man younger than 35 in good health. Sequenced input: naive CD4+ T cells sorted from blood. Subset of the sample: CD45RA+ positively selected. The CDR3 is CASSPRTEAFF. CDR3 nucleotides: TGTGCCAGCAGTCCACGAACTGAAGCTTTCTTT.